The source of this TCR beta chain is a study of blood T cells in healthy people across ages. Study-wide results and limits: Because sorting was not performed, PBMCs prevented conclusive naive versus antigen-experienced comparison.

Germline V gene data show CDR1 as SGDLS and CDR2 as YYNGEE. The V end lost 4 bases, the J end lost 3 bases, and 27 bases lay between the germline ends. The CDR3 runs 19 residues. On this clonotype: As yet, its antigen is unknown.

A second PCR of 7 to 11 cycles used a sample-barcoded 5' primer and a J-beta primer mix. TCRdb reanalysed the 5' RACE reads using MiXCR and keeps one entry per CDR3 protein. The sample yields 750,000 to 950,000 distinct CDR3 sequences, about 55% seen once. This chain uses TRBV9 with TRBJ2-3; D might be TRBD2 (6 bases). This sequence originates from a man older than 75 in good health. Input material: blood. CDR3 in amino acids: CASSLSISRGRGTTDTQYF. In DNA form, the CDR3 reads TGTGCCAGCAGCCTAAGTATATCCCGGGGCCGGGGGACTACAGATACGCAGTATTTT.